Presented here are 2 T cell receptor beta chains from one specimen sequenced in a study of T cell repertoires in cytomegalovirus infection. TCRdb redid the calling of the reads with MiXCR, one entry per CDR3 protein. This sample has 310,000 or so distinct CDR3 sequences, with around 9.6% found just once. What was sequenced was PBMCs. These receptors were taken from a human donor in good health (CMV status not recorded). Some clones in this sample may be carry-over from other donors' samples.

There are many counts of this clonotype. The V call is TRBV12-3 or TRBV12-4, the J call TRBJ2-1; 8 bases are shared with TRBD2. This CDR3 region has 14 residues. V shed 3 bases, J shed 6 bases, and the junction held 4 bases outside the gene matches. CDR3 in amino acids: CASSFAGGSNEQFF. The CDR3 DNA reads TGTGCCAGCAGTTTTGCGGGGGGTTCCAATGAGCAGTTCTTC.

This clonotype was seen ten or more times. The chain is built from TRBV6-1 and TRBJ2-3; D is unresolved. This CDR3 spans 12 amino acids. Trimming pared 4 bases from V and 4 bases from J, leaving 6 bases between. Germline-derived CDR1 and CDR2 are MNHNS and SASEGT. The CDR3 nucleotides are TGTGCCAGCAGTGCCTCTTCAGATACGCAGTATTTT. Encoded protein: CASSASSDTQYF.